Listed below are T cell receptor beta chains from one sample, sequenced in a study of T cells expressing NK-cell markers. TCRdb reprocessed the 5' RACE reads, keeping one entry per CDR3 protein, no DNA. The sample spans 200,000 to 300,000 distinct CDR3 sequences; the ten largest clones claim 0.39%. The sample consisted of blood T cells: a sorted CD56 or NKG2C T cell subset, CD4+ or CD8+ T cells, or bulk PBMC T cells (not recorded which). All receptors derive from a man between 18 and 29 years old in good health. CDR3s include the opening cysteine and the closing phenylalanine or tryptophan.

TRBV24-1,TRBJ2-3,CATSDPTLFDVRGDTQYF
TRBV7-3,TRBJ2-3,CASSFRGRGADTQYF
TRBV20-1,TRBJ2-2,CSALDFRANTGELFF
TRBV20-1,TRBJ2-5,CSADGTVQETQYF
TRBV5-1,TRBJ2-1,CASRHPSGSSYNEQFF
TRBV28,TRBJ2-1,CASSQRGTGWDPYNEQFF
TRBV12-3/TRBV12-4,TRBJ2-1,CASSWGQGVGKSSYNEQFF
TRBV28,TRBJ2-2,CASSRAGIHTGELFF
TRBV7-2,TRBJ2-7,CASSPPGTRGGEQYF
TRBV20-1,TRBJ2-7,CSAGHRGGEQYF
TRBV3-1,TRBJ2-1,CASSLMTSGRGSYNEQFF
TRBV20-1,TRBJ2-1,CSARGESGSWWEQFF
TRBV12-3/TRBV12-4,TRBJ2-2,CASSLDGGRGTGELFF
TRBV20-1,TRBJ1-6,CSARPGTVPNSPLHF
TRBV4-2,TRBJ1-6,CASSQELTISTLWNSPLHF
TRBV5-1,TRBJ2-3,CASSSGGTDTQYF
TRBV29-1,TRBJ2-7,CSVALANPLEQYF
TRBV20-1,TRBJ1-1,CSARRFTEAFF
TRBV12-3/TRBV12-4,TRBJ1-5,CASSFRQTTNQPQHF
TRBV18,TRBJ2-7,CASSRTGGFYEQYF
TRBV3-1,TRBJ2-7,CASSQIIGVQYF
TRBV5-5,TRBJ2-1,CASSFIAGGYNEQFF
TRBV23-1,TRBJ2-4,CASSTGGRWDKNIQYF
TRBV10-1,TRBJ2-5,CASSDREETQYF
TRBV12-3/TRBV12-4,TRBJ1-1,CASSPGTGGAWNTEAFF
TRBV20-1,TRBJ2-5,CSATDYPETQYF
TRBV5-1,TRBJ2-1,CASSAGLAGVPANNEQFF
TRBV12-3/TRBV12-4,TRBJ2-5,CASSLGAGGAGETQYF
TRBV20-1,TRBJ2-1,CSLTPFPGNEQFF
TRBV12-3/TRBV12-4,TRBJ1-2,CASRQGEGYTF
TRBV5-1,TRBJ2-7,CASSLVSGQGNYEQYF
TRBV10-3,TRBJ2-3,CAISESTQGVGTDTQYF
TRBV7-9,TRBJ1-1,CASSPDGVEEAFF
TRBV6-1,TRBJ2-2,CASSRRDYSDTGELFF
TRBV5-1,TRBJ2-7,CASSPVSPSSSYEQYF
TRBV18,TRBJ2-1,CASSPAASAGGPREQFF
TRBV20-1,TRBJ2-3,CSARGGLAGETDTQYF
TRBV28,TRBJ2-7,CASSSTSGNNYEQYF
TRBV12-3/TRBV12-4,TRBJ1-1,CASNAGTGREAFF
TRBV7-2,TRBJ1-4,CASSLRGQGGEKLFF
TRBV9,TRBJ2-1,CASSVGASGNHEQFF
TRBV5-6,TRBJ2-1,CASRRGGEQFF
TRBV20-1,TRBJ1-1,CSALRGVTNTEAFF
TRBV4-3,TRBJ1-5,CASSQDGQGEQPQHF
TRBV5-6,TRBJ2-3,CASSFGQGGADTQYF
TRBV28,TRBJ2-7,CASRTTGSSYEQYF
TRBV9,TRBJ2-1,CASSTGRDEQFF
TRBV28,TRBJ2-7,CASSLYLDSSYEQYF